This is a list of T cell receptor beta chains from one sample in a study of OX40 agonist ivuxolimab in advanced cancers. The assay was immunoSEQ multiplex PCR, and TCRdb's table has in-frame clones only and misses some. Here the sample spans fewer than 85,000 clones, about 88% being singletons. Here the sequenced sample was CD4+ or CD8+ T cells sorted from blood, taken in a trial of the OX40 agonist ivuxolimab. The source of these receptors is an adult with an advanced solid tumor such as melanoma, head and neck, liver or kidney cancer. Each CDR3 is given with its conserved first and last residue. D genes are given only for firm matches. Part of the rows lack a size; the others show once, few, many or a class for expanded clones.

TRBJ1-2 TRBV4-1 - - TGCGCCAGCAGCCAAGCTTCGGGGTCCTATGGCTACACCTTC CASSQASGSYGYTF
TRBJ2-7 TRBV19 - - TGTGCCAGTAGTCTGCGCCCCAGCTCCTACGAGCAGTACTTC CASSLRPSSYEQYF
TRBJ1-3 TRBV7-2 - - TGTGCCAGCAGCTTACAGGGCTCTGGAAACACCATATATTTT CASSLQGSGNTIYF
TRBJ2-5 TRBV18 TRBD1 - TGTGCCAGCTCACCAGGGACAGGGGAAGAGACCCAGTACTTC CASSPGTGEETQYF
TRBJ2-1 TRBV2 TRBD1 - TGTGCCAGCACCCGGGACAGTTCCGATGAGCAGTTCTTC CASTRDSSDEQFF
TRBJ2-7 TRBV27 TRBD2 - TGTGCCAGCAGTCGACTAGCGGGAACGGGAGCGAGTTACGAGCAGTACTTC CASSRLAGTGASYEQYF
TRBJ2-1 TRBV5-1 - few TGCGCCAGCAGCACCCAGACTAGTTCCCATGAGCAGTTCTTC CASSTQTSSHEQFF
TRBJ2-5 TRBV4-2 TRBD1 - TGTGCCAGCAGTCGACAGGGGCAAGAGACCCAGTACTTC CASSRQGQETQYF
TRBJ1-2 TRBV5-5 - - TGTGCCAGCAGCTTGGCCTGGGGGGCGCAGGGCTACACCTTC CASSLAWGAQGYTF
TRBJ1-2 TRBV6-5 TRBD1 - TGTGCCAGCAGGCCGGACAGGGGGCACTATGGCTACACCTTC CASRPDRGHYGYTF
TRBJ1-1 TRBV6-5 - - TGTGCCAGCAAGGGGAGGGTCCGCATGAACACTGAAGCTTTCTTT CASKGRVRMNTEAFF
TRBJ2-7 TRBV5-1 TRBD2 once TGCGCCAGCAGCTTGGTGTTAGCGGGGGTTCACGAGCAGTACTTC CASSLVLAGVHEQYF
TRBJ2-3 TRBV9 TRBD1 - TGTGCCAGCAGCCCCCGGGACAGGACCACAGATACGCAGTATTTT CASSPRDRTTDTQYF
TRBJ2-7 TRBV5-1 TRBD2 - TGCGCCAGCAGCTTGCGGGGGGGCCCCTACGAGCAGTACTTC CASSLRGGPYEQYF
TRBJ2-3 TRBV5-4 - - TGTGCCAGCAGCCCTTGGGGCACAGATACGCAGTATTTT CASSPWGTDTQYF
TRBJ2-5 TRBV13 - - TGTGCCAGCAGCGGCAACGGGGAGACCCAGTACTTC CASSGNGETQYF
TRBJ2-2 TRBV12-2 - - TGTGCAAGTCGCTTAGCGGCGCGACGACTAGCGGGAGCCGGGGAGCTGTTTTTT CASRLAARRLAGAGELFF
TRBJ1-1 TRBV4-2 TRBD1 - TGTGCCAGCAGCTATCGAGGACAGGGGACTGAAGCTTTCTTT CASSYRGQGTEAFF
TRBJ2-5 TRBV7-3 - - TGTGCCAGCAGCTTACGCAGAGGAGAGACCCAGTACTTC CASSLRRGETQYF
TRBJ2-7 TRBV5-4 - - TGTGCCAGCAGCTCCGGGTCAACGAGCTCCTACGAGCAGTACTTC CASSSGSTSSYEQYF
TRBJ1-4 TRBV7-2 TRBD1 - TGTGCCAGCAGCCCGCAACAGGGGGCAGAACTGTTTTTT CASSPQQGAELFF
TRBJ2-5 TRBV11-3 - - TGTGCCAGCAGCTTAATGAGTGGAGAGACCCAGTACTTC CASSLMSGETQYF
TRBJ1-6 TRBV6-5 - - TGTGCCAGCAGAGACAGGAGAGGGGAGTCACCCCTCCACTTT CASRDRRGESPLHF
TRBJ1-4 TRBV14 - - TGTGCCAGCAGCCCCCGGGCCGTTAATGAAAAACTGTTTTTT CASSPRAVNEKLFF
TRBJ2-5 TRBV5-4 - - TGTGCCAGCAGCCCCGTCGGGAGCCAAGAGACCCAGTACTTC CASSPVGSQETQYF
TRBJ2-2 TRBV5-6 TRBD1 - TGTGCCAGCAGCCGTGGGACAGGGTGGAGCACCGGGGAGCTGTTTTTT CASSRGTGWSTGELFF
TRBJ1-5 TRBV15 TRBD1 many TGTGCCACCAGCAGAGATGGGTGGGACAGATTACGCCTGTATAGCAATCAGCCCCAGCATTTT CATSRDGWDRLRLYSNQPQHF
TRBJ2-5 TRBV5-5 - - TGTGCCAGCAGCCCGGACAGCCAAGAGACCCAGTACTTC CASSPDSQETQYF
TRBJ1-1 TRBV30 TRBD1 - TGTGCCTGGACCGGGACAGTGAACACTGAAGCTTTCTTT CAWTGTVNTEAFF
TRBJ2-7 TRBV19 - - TGTGCCAGTAGTATTGGGACGGGACCCTACGAGCAGTACTTC CASSIGTGPYEQYF
TRBJ2-2 TRBV6-4 - - TGTGCCAGCAGTGACGTGTATGGCGGGGAGCTGTTTTTT CASSDVYGGELFF
TRBJ1-5 TRBV19 - - TGTGCCAGTAGCGAGCTGGGGACTTATAGCAATCAGCCCCAGCATTTT CASSELGTYSNQPQHF
TRBJ1-5 TRBV7-9 - - TGTGCCAGCAGCTCAGGGATTAGCAATCAGCCCCAGCATTTT CASSSGISNQPQHF
TRBJ2-7 TRBV19 - - TGTGCCAGTAGTATAGCTACCCAAGCCTACGAGCAGTACTTC CASSIATQAYEQYF
TRBJ2-3 TRBV9 - - TGTGCCAGCAGCGTAGCGGCGGCGTTCGGGTCTAGCACAGATACGCAGTATTTT CASSVAAAFGSSTDTQYF
TRBJ2-3 TRBV6-1 - once TGTGCCAGCAACCCCAGCACAGATACGCAGTATTTT CASNPSTDTQYF
TRBJ1-5 TRBV19 - - TGTGCCTCCCTAGACAGGTTAAGCAATCAGCCCCAGCATTTT CASLDRLSNQPQHF
TRBJ2-1 TRBV7-2 TRBD2 - TGTGCCAGCAGCTTCACTCTAGCGGGAGGGCCCAATGAGCAGTTCTTC CASSFTLAGGPNEQFF
TRBJ2-3 TRBV5-1 TRBD2 once TGCGCCAGCAGCTTGGCCAGCGGGAACACAGATACGCAGTATTTT CASSLASGNTDTQYF
TRBJ2-5 TRBV18 - few TGTGCCAGCTCACCATCGAGCGGAGAGACCCAGTACTTC CASSPSSGETQYF
TRBJ1-2 TRBV12-5 - - TGTGCTAGTGGTTTGGGGGCAGACTATGGCTACACCTTC CASGLGADYGYTF
TRBJ2-3 TRBV9 TRBD2 - TGTGCCAGCAGCGCGCGGGGGGATACGCAGTATTTT CASSARGDTQYF
TRBJ2-3 TRBV28 - - TGTGCCAGCAGTTTAAGGTTAGATACGCAGTATTTT CASSLRLDTQYF
TRBJ2-1 TRBV5-1 TRBD2 once TGCGCCAGCAGCGACCCCGGGACTAGCGGGAGGCATGAGCAGTTCTTC CASSDPGTSGRHEQFF